The 26 T cell receptor beta chains below come from one sample, sequenced in a study of pediatric ulcerative colitis. Measured with immunoSEQ multiplex PCR; TCRdb has only the in-frame clones, and not every one. In the table there are approximately 60,000 clones, roughly nine tenths of which are singletons. Sample: blood. The receptor source for this set is a boy younger than 18 with severe ulcerative colitis.

V usage is TRBV15 and J usage is TRBJ1-1; D not certain. The germline CDR1 and CDR2 sequences are LNHNV and YYDKDF (reference sequence). V lost 1 base and J lost 1, with 10 bases in between. There are 15 residues in the CDR3. CDR3 protein: CATSRGWQSNTEAFF. CDR3 sequence (DNA): TGTGCCACCAGCAGAGGTTGGCAGTCGAACACTGAAGCTTTCTTT.

J is TRBJ2-7 and V is TRBV19; TRBD1 aligns across 8 bases. V was clipped by 6 bases and J by 2 bases; unmatched bases: 6. The CDR3 length is 14 residues. In germline, CDR1 is LNHDA, CDR2 SQIVND (reference sequence). The CDR3 loop reads CASSFAGGPYEQYF. CDR3 nucleotides: TGTGCCAGTAGCTTTGCAGGGGGCCCCTACGAGCAGTACTTC. The variable domain in full, with the rest retrieved from reference TRBV19 and TRBJ2-7, is DGGITQSPKYLFRKEGQNVTLSCEQNLNHDAMYWYRQDPGQGLRLIYYSQIVNDFQKGDIAEGYSVSREKKESFPLTVTSAQKNPTAFYLCASSFAGGPYEQYFGPGTRLTVT.

This clone was seen a single time. This CDR3 is CASSEGGYEQYF. DNA for the CDR3: TGTGCCAGCAGTGAAGGGGGTTACGAGCAGTACTTC. The chain employs TRBV6-1 and TRBJ2-7; D remains unclear. The germline gives CDR1 MNHNS, CDR2 SASEGT. The CDR3 sequence is 12 residues long. With 1 base removed from V and 4 bases from J, the gap between germline ends came to 5 bases.

The chain employs TRBV19 and TRBJ2-1; no clear D gene. V was shortened by 3 bases and J by 4 bases, with 13 bases between the two germline ends. Germline V gene data show CDR1 as LNHDA and CDR2 as SQIVND (reference sequence). The CDR3 runs to 15 residues. CDR3 protein: CASSIFLGFYNEQFF. The CDR3 nucleotides are TGTGCCAGTAGTATTTTTTTGGGATTTTACAATGAGCAGTTCTTC.

The V call is TRBV19, the J call TRBJ2-1; 11 nucleotides align to TRBD2. This CDR3 region has 15 residues. Germline V gene lookup returns CDR1 LNHDA and CDR2 SQIVND (reference sequence). The V gene end was trimmed by 3 bases and the J gene end by 10 bases; junction bases not matched to a gene: 8. CDR3 DNA sequence: TGTGCCAGTAGTATCGGGCTAGCGGGAGGTTACGAGCAGTTCTTC. Protein sequence: CASSIGLAGGYEQFF.

The V call is TRBV7-9, the J call TRBJ2-7; TRBD2 aligns across 13 bases. The CDR3 covers 17 residues. Germline V gene data show CDR1 as SEHNR and CDR2 as FQNEAQ (reference sequence). With V trimmed by 5 bases and J by 4 bases, 11 bases remained unmatched. CDR3 sequence: CASSPGLAGVTSYEQYF. The DNA of the CDR3 is TGTGCCAGCAGCCCAGGACTAGCGGGAGTAACCTCGTACGAGCAGTACTTC. The full variable domain, its missing parts supplied by reference TRBV7-9 and TRBJ2-7, is DTGVSQNPRHKITKRGQNVTFRCDPISEHNRLYWYRQTLGQGPEFLTYFQNEAQLEKSRLLSDRFSAERPKGSFSTLEIQRTEQGDSAMYLCASSPGLAGVTSYEQYFGPGTRLTVT.

This clone was counted only a few times. This sequence joins TRBV5-5 and TRBJ1-2; D not certain. Germline loops: CDR1 SGHKS, CDR2 YYEKEE (reference sequence). Trimming removed 4 bases from V and 4 bases from J, with 8 bases in between. The CDR3 is 12 amino acids. CDR3 loop: CASSKDLYGYTF. The CDR3, as DNA: TGTGCCAGCAGCAAGGACCTCTATGGCTACACCTTC. The variable domain in full, completed from reference TRBV5-5 and TRBJ1-2, reads DAGVTQSPTHLIKTRGQQVTLRCSPISGHKSVSWYQQVLGQGPQFIFQYYEKEERGRGNFPDRFSARQFPNYSSELNVNALLLGDSALYLCASSKDLYGYTFGSGTRLTVV.

The rearrangement joins TRBV4-3 to TRBJ2-1, with 9 bases that match TRBD2. Germline V gene sequence: CDR1 LGHNA, CDR2 YSLEER. The CDR3 consists of 17 residues. Unmatched junction bases numbered 12, after V lost 3 bases and J lost 6 bases. The chain's CDR3 is CASSQRWTSEVGNEQFF. Written as DNA, the CDR3 is TGCGCCAGCAGCCAGAGATGGACTAGCGAAGTGGGCAATGAGCAGTTCTTC.

The CDR3 spells CASSLRQGRFMNTEAFF. The CDR3 nucleotides are TGTGCCAGCAGCTTAAGACAGGGGCGATTCATGAACACTGAAGCTTTCTTT. This chain links TRBV13 with TRBJ1-1, with TRBD1 matching over 8 bases. Trimming took 2 bases from V and 0 from J; bases not matched to a gene: 8. Germline CDR1 PRHDT, CDR2 FYEKMQ (reference sequence). CDR3 size: 17 residues.

As concerns this clone: At the DNA level, this CDR3 is encoded by other sequences in the same sample as well. The rearrangement links TRBV9 to TRBJ2-1; TRBD2 aligns across 9 bases. Germline CDR1 is SGDLS and CDR2 is YYNGEE. CDR3 size: 16 residues. V trimming: 0 bases; J trimming: 7 bases; junction bases outside the gene matches: 8. The CDR3 protein is CASSVAGREGRNEQFF. CDR3 DNA: TGTGCCAGCAGCGTAGCAGGGCGGGAGGGCCGAAATGAGCAGTTCTTC. The full variable domain, in which reference TRBV9 and TRBJ2-1 provide the parts outside the CDR3, is DSGVTQTPKHLITATGQRVTLRCSPRSGDLSVYWYQQSLDQGLQFLIQYYNGEERAKGNILERFSAQQFPDLHSELNLSSLELGDSALYFCASSVAGREGRNEQFFGPGTRLTVL.

Written as DNA, the CDR3 is TGCAGCGTTGATTTGGGCGGCTACGAGCAGTACTTC. As protein: CSVDLGGYEQYF. The chain joins TRBV29-1 to TRBJ2-7; no clear D. The CDR3 runs 12 residues. CDR1 and CDR2 (germline): SQVTM, ANQGSEA. Between the trimmed V and J ends, which lost 3 bases and 3 bases, there was a span of 9 bases.

This clone has only one observation. The CDR3 bases are TGTGCCAGCAGCTTGGCTAGCGGCTACGAGCAGTACTTC. Amino acid sequence: CASSLASGYEQYF. The J gene is TRBJ2-7, the V gene TRBV5-6; 7 nucleotides agree with TRBD2. Germline CDR1 SGHDT, CDR2 YYEEEE. The J segment lost 3 bases and the V segment lost 0 bases, leaving 0 bases of the junction unmatched. The CDR3 extends over 13 amino acids.

V gene TRBV30 combines with J gene TRBJ1-1, with 7 bases identical to TRBD1. CDR3 length equals 14 residues. V shed 3 bases, J shed 14 bases, and the junction held 18 bases outside the gene matches. Germline assignment: CDR1 GTSNPN and CDR2 SVGIG (reference sequence). CDR3: CAWSDITGDSGGFF. The CDR3 coding sequence is TGTGCCTGGAGCGATATTACAGGGGATAGTGGTGGATTCTTT. The entire variable domain, with the rest obtained from reference TRBV30 and TRBJ1-1, is as follows: SQTIHQWPATLVQPVGSPLSLECTVEGTSNPNLYWYRQAAGRGLQLLFYSVGIGQISSEVPQNLSASRPQDRQFILSSKKLLLSDSGFYLCAWSDITGDSGGFFGQGTRLTVV.

V gene TRBV2 combines with J gene TRBJ2-3; 10 positions agree with TRBD2. The CDR3 is 16 amino acids. V lost 10 bases and J lost 1; bases outside the gene matches: 11. CDR1 and CDR2 (germline): SNHLY, FYNNEI. CDR3 sequence (DNA): TGTGCCACGGGGTGGTCCCTAGCGGGAGGCACAGATACGCAGTATTTT. Encoded protein: CATGWSLAGGTDTQYF.

Here the CDR3 DNA reads TGTGCCAGCAGCTTAAGCGCTAGTTCCTACGAGCAGTACTTC. Amino acids: CASSLSASSYEQYF. J is TRBJ2-7 and V is TRBV11-3; D unclear. This CDR3 is built from 14 residues. V was trimmed by 2 bases and J by 1 base, leaving 9 bases between them. The germline gives CDR1 SGHNT, CDR2 YENEEA.

The chain carries TRBV10-3 and TRBJ2-7, with 7 bases that match TRBD2. J was trimmed by 6 bases and V by 3 bases; bases with no gene match: 8. Germline loops: CDR1 ENHRY, CDR2 SYGVKD. This CDR3 is 14 amino acids long. Written as DNA, the CDR3 is TGTGCCATCAGTGACCTAGCGCCGGGAGGCGAGCAGTACTTC. Translation gives CAISDLAPGGEQYF.

The chain carries TRBV11-3 and TRBJ1-1; D perhaps matches TRBD1 (5 bases). The germline CDR1 and CDR2 sequences are SGHNT and YENEEA. V shed 2 bases and J shed 1 base, with 8 bases lying between them. The CDR3 runs to 14 residues. The CDR3 region is CASSLSGGNTEAFF. DNA for the CDR3: TGTGCCAGCAGCTTATCCGGGGGGAACACTGAAGCTTTCTTT.

The rearrangement uses TRBV11-2 and TRBJ2-5; weak D call: TRBD2 (6 bases). The germline gives CDR1 SGHAT, CDR2 FQNNGV. This CDR3 has 15 amino acids. Trimming cost V 2 bases and J 1 base, with 11 bases left between them. For the CDR3, the DNA is TGTGCCAGCAGCTTATTTGGCGGGACCCAAGAGACCCAGTACTTC. It translates to CASSLFGGTQETQYF.

V gene TRBV6-5 combines with J gene TRBJ2-7; a possible D gene is TRBD1 (6 bases). The V end was cut by 6 bases, the J end by 11 bases, with 20 bases between. The CDR3 is 13 amino acids. CDR1 MNHEY and CDR2 SVGAGI come from the germline V gene. The CDR3 sequence is CASRPTGSYGEYF. The CDR3 DNA reads as TGTGCCAGCAGGCCGACAGGATCATACGGGGAGTACTTC.

This clone showed up just a few times. The gene calls are TRBV6-5 and TRBJ1-1; perhaps TRBD1 as D (5 bases). Looked up from germline, CDR1 is MNHEY and CDR2 is SVGAGI. Trimming left V 6 bases short and J 3 bases short, with 14 bases between. The CDR3 has 14 residues. The CDR3 DNA follows: TGTGCCAGCAGCCTAGGACATATAGACACTGAAGCTTTCTTT. This translates into CASSLGHIDTEAFF.

The gene calls are TRBV10-3 and TRBJ1-4, with D hard to call. The CDR3 sequence is 13 residues long. Trimming shortened V by 10 bases and J by 5 bases, and 14 bases separated the two germline ends. Germline CDR1 reads ENHRY; CDR2 reads SYGVKD. The CDR3 is CATGEVPNEKLFF. Here the CDR3 DNA reads TGTGCCACCGGGGAGGTCCCCAATGAAAAACTGTTTTTT.

This chain joins TRBV7-6 and TRBJ2-5; D perhaps matches TRBD1 (6 bases). V was trimmed by 1 base and J by 4 bases, leaving 10 bases between them. Germline V gene lookup returns CDR1 SGHVS and CDR2 FNYEAQ. The CDR3 totals 14 residues. The CDR3, as DNA: TGTGCCAGCAGCTTAGGGGCAGGGGCAGAGACCCAGTACTTC. It specifies CASSLGAGAETQYF.

V and J are TRBV2 and TRBJ2-5; D may be TRBD1 (5 bases). The CDR3 is made up of 12 amino acids. Trimming cost V 6 bases and J 0 bases, with 5 bases left between them. The germline CDR1 and CDR2 sequences are SNHLY and FYNNEI. As DNA, the CDR3 is TGTGCCAGCAGGGACAACCAAGAGACCCAGTACTTC. Residues: CASRDNQETQYF.

The gene calls are TRBV10-3 and TRBJ2-7; TRBD2 agrees at 9 bases. Germline loops: CDR1 ENHRY, CDR2 SYGVKD. CDR3 length: 17 residues. Losses at the gene ends were 0 bases for V and 3 bases for J; bases not matched to a gene: 9. The CDR3 loop reads CAISESAMAGGGYEQYF. Here the CDR3 DNA reads TGTGCCATCAGTGAGTCAGCTATGGCGGGAGGGGGCTACGAGCAGTACTTC.

This chain connects TRBV10-3 to TRBJ2-5, with 13 bases fitting TRBD2. Germline loops: CDR1 ENHRY, CDR2 SYGVKD. This CDR3 has 15 residues. V lost 6 bases to trimming and J lost 2 bases; unmatched junction nucleotides: 3. CDR3 in DNA: TGTGCCATCAGCTCGGGACTAGCGGGACAAGAGACCCAGTACTTC. Translation: CAISSGLAGQETQYF.

This chain joins TRBV28 and TRBJ2-1; unclear D gene. Trimming stripped 5 bases from V and 7 bases from J, with 15 bases between. This CDR3 region has 14 residues. Germline V gene lookup returns CDR1 MDHEN and CDR2 SYDVKM. CDR3 sequence reads: CASSNFRTKNEQFF. The CDR3 nucleotides read TGTGCCAGCAGTAACTTCAGAACGAAAAATGAGCAGTTCTTC.